These 18 T cell receptor beta chains share one sample of origin, sequenced in a study of T-cell reconstitution after alpha-beta-depleted transplantation in children. Researchers prepared the TCRbeta library using unique molecular identifiers, the study reports. One entry per CDR3 protein, called by TCRdb with MiXCR from the PCR reads. The repertoire holds about 270,000 distinct CDR3 sequences, 9.9% seen once, with about 9.5% in the top ten. The sequencing here drew on PBMCs from the stem cell graft donor, taken from the stem cell graft. All receptors derive from a human donor who donated a stem cell graft to a child with SCID.

As for this clonotype: A clone one base away is much larger, so this may be a read error. The V call is TRBV7-2, the J call TRBJ1-1, with TRBD1 identical over 8 bases. The germline gives CDR1 SGHTA, CDR2 FQGNSA. This CDR3 is 13 amino acids long. CDR3 residues: CASSLTGDGEALF. CDR3 bases: TGTGCCAGCAGCTTGACAGGGGATGGTGAAGCTTTATTT.

Many counts were recorded for this clonotype. The chain carries TRBV20-1 and TRBJ2-1; 10 bases are shared with TRBD2. CDR3 size: 14 residues. V lost 6 bases to trimming and J lost 0 bases; unmatched junction nucleotides: 2. CDR1 DFQATT and CDR2 SNEGSKA come from the germline V gene (reference sequence). The CDR3 protein is CSALAGGSYNEQFF. CDR3 DNA: TGCAGTGCCTTAGCGGGGGGCTCCTACAATGAGCAGTTCTTC.

The CDR3 reads CASSHGDGYGYTF. The DNA of the CDR3 is TGTGCCAGCAGCCACGGGGACGGGTATGGCTACACCTTC. This sequence joins TRBV7-9 and TRBJ1-2; a weak D match, TRBD1 (5 bases). V was cut by 5 bases and J by 5 bases, with 12 bases left in between. This CDR3 comprises 13 residues. In germline, CDR1 is SEHNR, CDR2 FQNEAQ (reference sequence).

In its sample, this clonotype was seen a few times. V and J are TRBV5-8 and TRBJ1-1; a possible D gene is TRBD1 (5 bases). Germline CDR1 SGHTS, CDR2 YDEGEE. Trimming cost V 6 bases and J 0 bases, with 9 bases left between them. The CDR3 spans 13 residues. CDR3 coding DNA: TGTGCCAGCAACCGACAGTTGAACACTGAAGCTTTCTTT. It translates to CASNRQLNTEAFF.

V and J are TRBV6-4 and TRBJ2-2, with 7 bases identical to TRBD1. CDR1 and CDR2 (germline): MRHNA, SNTAGT. The CDR3 is 13 residues long. After removal of 6 bases from V and 7 bases from J, the junction contained 5 bases not matched to a gene. As DNA, the CDR3 is TGTGCCAGCAGCGTAACAGGGGACGGGGAGCTGTTTTTT. This gives the protein CASSVTGDGELFF.

This clonotype was detected a few times. The chain uses TRBV12-3 or TRBV12-4 and TRBJ2-1; the D is unclear. Trimming stripped 5 bases from V and 1 base from J, with 9 bases between. This CDR3 is built from 14 residues. For the CDR3, the DNA is TGTGCCAGCAGTACAGACTCATCCTACAATGAGCAGTTCTTC. Translating it yields CASSTDSSYNEQFF.

Many counts were recorded for this clonotype. The chain carries TRBV18 and TRBJ1-1, with unresolved D. This CDR3 is 12 amino acids long. V was trimmed by 5 bases and J by 5 bases, leaving 9 bases between them. CDR1 and CDR2 (germline): KGHSH, LQKENI. The CDR3 coding sequence is TGTGCCAGCTCATCTCTTGGGACTGAAGCTTTCTTT. The encoded protein is CASSSLGTEAFF.

The rearrangement joins TRBV5-1 to TRBJ2-1, with 9 positions matching TRBD1. The CDR3 totals 14 residues. Germline CDR1 SGHRS, CDR2 YFSETQ. Germline trimming cut 3 bases from V and 4 bases from J; bases unmatched to any gene: 2. CDR3 residues: CASSYDRGYNEQFF. The CDR3 DNA follows: TGCGCCAGCAGCTACGACAGGGGGTACAATGAGCAGTTCTTC.

This clonotype has only a few counts. The chain recombines TRBV12-3 or TRBV12-4 with TRBJ1-2, with a possible D match to TRBD1 (5 bases). The CDR3 is 14 amino acids. With 0 bases removed from V and 7 bases from J, the gap between germline ends came to 12 bases. CDR3 sequence: CASSLARQGSGYTF. The CDR3 DNA reads TGTGCCAGCAGTTTAGCGCGGCAGGGAAGTGGCTACACCTTC.

The rearrangement uses TRBV7-9 and TRBJ1-5; D might be TRBD1 (5 bases). The CDR3 runs 16 residues. Germline lookup yields CDR1 SEHNR and CDR2 FQNEAQ (reference sequence). With 5 bases removed from V and 4 bases from J, the gap between germline ends came to 18 bases. The CDR3 loop reads CASSTSGAVGNQPQHF. In nucleotides, the CDR3 is TGTGCCAGCAGCACTTCCGGGGCGGTAGGGAATCAGCCCCAGCATTTT.

The chain couples TRBV5-1 to TRBJ1-6; D is possibly TRBD1 (6 bases). V was trimmed by 6 bases and J by 10 bases, leaving 26 bases between them. The CDR3 loop spans 17 amino acids. CDR1 and CDR2 from the germline V gene are SGHRS and YFSETQ. CDR3 bases: TGCGCCAGCATCCCCTCCACCCGGGACACACAGGACTCACCCCTCCACTTT. Its protein is CASIPSTRDTQDSPLHF.

The rearrangement links TRBV5-1 to TRBJ1-1; 9 bases fit TRBD1. After removal of 0 bases from V and 4 bases from J, the junction contained 4 bases not matched to a gene. CDR3 length equals 15 residues. Germline V gene data show CDR1 as SGHRS and CDR2 as YFSETQ. The CDR3 DNA is TGCGCCAGCAGCTTGGTCGGACAGGGGACCACTGAAGCTTTCTTT. Translation gives CASSLVGQGTTEAFF.

The table lists this clonotype with many counts. J is TRBJ2-3 and V is TRBV7-2; 7 bases map to TRBD2. Germline V gene lookup returns CDR1 SGHTA and CDR2 FQGNSA. With V trimmed by 5 bases and J by 0 bases, 8 bases remained unmatched. This CDR3 region has 16 residues. CDR3 bases: TGTGCCAGCAGCCACACTAGCGTATCTAGCACAGATACGCAGTATTTT. Its protein product is CASSHTSVSSTDTQYF.

This clonotype was seen repeatedly, ten times or more. CDR3 loop: CASSSPGFKYEQYF. Here the CDR3 DNA reads TGTGCCAGCAGTTCACCAGGGTTTAAGTACGAGCAGTACTTC. The chain carries TRBV6-5 and TRBJ2-7; TRBD1 might be the D (5 bases). The germline V gene has CDR1 MNHEY and CDR2 SVGAGI. V lost 4 bases to trimming and J lost 4 bases, with 14 bases between them. The CDR3 extends over 14 amino acids.

V gene TRBV7-8 combines with J gene TRBJ1-2, with 10 bases lining up with TRBD1. The germline V gene has CDR1 SGHVS and CDR2 FQNEAQ. The ends lost 0 bases at V and 5 bases at J; junction bases unmatched: 6. This CDR3 is built from 16 residues. CDR3 amino acids: CASSLARTGGKYGYTF. The CDR3 nucleotides read TGTGCCAGCAGCTTAGCGAGGACAGGGGGAAAGTATGGCTACACCTTC.

V usage is TRBV29-1 and J usage is TRBJ2-5; D ambiguous. V was pared by 7 bases and J by 0 bases, with 21 bases between. Germline lookup yields CDR1 SQVTM and CDR2 ANQGSEA. CDR3 length: 16 residues. This chain's CDR3 is CSALRWGPKNQETQYF. The CDR3 bases are TGCAGCGCCCTTCGGTGGGGTCCCAAGAACCAAGAGACCCAGTACTTC.

In its sample, this clonotype was seen many times. This chain links TRBV3-1 with TRBJ2-7; D unclear. V was pared by 6 bases and J by 0 bases, with 6 bases between. CDR1 and CDR2 from the germline V gene are LGHDT and YNNKEL (reference sequence). The CDR3 has 12 residues. In nucleotides, the CDR3 is TGTGCCAGCAGTCAATCCTCCTACGAGCAGTACTTC. Its protein product is CASSQSSYEQYF.

This clonotype was seen repeatedly, ten times or more. The V gene is TRBV5-1, the J gene TRBJ2-2, with TRBD2 matching over 8 bases. The CDR3 consists of 16 residues. Looked up from germline, CDR1 is SGHRS and CDR2 is YFSETQ. J gave up 5 bases and V 1 base, and 7 bases lay outside the gene matches. The CDR3 here is CASSLKWSGGTGELFF. CDR3 DNA: TGCGCCAGCAGCTTGAAGTGGAGCGGGGGAACCGGGGAGCTGTTTTTT.